This TCR beta chain appears in the sequencing data of a study of technical replicates of blood from several donors (dated by TCRdb to between 2016 and 2019). The library was generated by the immunoSEQ multiplex PCR assay. TCRdb obtained this table from immuneACCESS and retained in-frame rearrangements with V and J assigned. These tables miss some clones; where compared with another copy, unresolved V genes account for less than half of the shortfall, and the remainder is unexplained. The sample profile shows tens of thousands of clones; around 96% of them were found once. The top ten hold 0.37% of the sample. Regarding this clone: Its antigen target is currently unknown. No qualities accompany the bases; no much larger clone lies one base away.

The CDR3 has 14 amino acids, counting the end cysteine and phenylalanine. Of the read, only the CDR3 DNA is kept; its 42 bases are in frame from base 1. The germline V gene (reference sequence) supplies CDR1 SGHAT and CDR2 FQDESV. Trimming costs V 2 bases and J 9 bases, and their ends lie 14 bases apart. The sequence was obtained from a human donor in good health. What was sequenced was T cells isolated from PBMCs. This chain joins TRBV11-1 to TRBJ2-4; TRBD2 is possibly the D segment (5 matching bases). The encoded CDR3 is CASSLLYGNRIQYF. The nucleotides are TGTGCCAGCAGCTTATTGTACGGGAATCGCATTCAGTACTTC.